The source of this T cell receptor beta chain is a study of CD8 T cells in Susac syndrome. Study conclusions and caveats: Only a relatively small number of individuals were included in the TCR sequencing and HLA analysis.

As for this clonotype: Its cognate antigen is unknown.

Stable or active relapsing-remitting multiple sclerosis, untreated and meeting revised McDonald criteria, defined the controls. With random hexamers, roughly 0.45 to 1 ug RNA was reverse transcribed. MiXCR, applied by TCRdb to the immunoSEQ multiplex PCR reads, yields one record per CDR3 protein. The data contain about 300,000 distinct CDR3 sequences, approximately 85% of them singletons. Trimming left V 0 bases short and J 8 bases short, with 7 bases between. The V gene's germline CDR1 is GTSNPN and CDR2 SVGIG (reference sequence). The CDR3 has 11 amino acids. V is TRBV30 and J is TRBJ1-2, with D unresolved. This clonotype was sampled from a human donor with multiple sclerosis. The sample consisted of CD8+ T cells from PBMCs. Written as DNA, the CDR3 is TGTGCCTGGAGTGTTGATAGGGGCTACACCTTC. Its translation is CAWSVDRGYTF.